This T cell receptor beta chain was recovered during a study of T cells in women clearing cervical HPV infection. Findings of the study overall: Combining TCR richness with V gene abundances gave around 0.83 AUC.

Looked up from germline, CDR1 is MDHEN and CDR2 is SYDVKM. Trimming left V 7 bases short and J 3 bases short, with 21 bases between. CDR3 length equals 16 residues. Clones were sequenced by immunoSEQ multiplex PCR, and TCRdb holds only the in-frame ones, with some missing. This table holds about 36,000 clones. As for this clone: Its target is unknown. The read ends 3 residues early relative to the CDR3; the germline J gene fills the gap.

The gene calls are TRBV28 and TRBJ1-1; D is perhaps TRBD1 (5 bases). The sample consisted of blood buffy coat. This TCR was sampled from a woman aged 18 to 75 with a cervical HPV16 infection that either progressed to CIN3+ or cleared (not recorded which). This CDR3 is CASTMRGLGWYTEAFF. The DNA read from the CDR3 is TGTGCCAGCACCATGCGGGGGTTGGGTTGGTACACTGAA.